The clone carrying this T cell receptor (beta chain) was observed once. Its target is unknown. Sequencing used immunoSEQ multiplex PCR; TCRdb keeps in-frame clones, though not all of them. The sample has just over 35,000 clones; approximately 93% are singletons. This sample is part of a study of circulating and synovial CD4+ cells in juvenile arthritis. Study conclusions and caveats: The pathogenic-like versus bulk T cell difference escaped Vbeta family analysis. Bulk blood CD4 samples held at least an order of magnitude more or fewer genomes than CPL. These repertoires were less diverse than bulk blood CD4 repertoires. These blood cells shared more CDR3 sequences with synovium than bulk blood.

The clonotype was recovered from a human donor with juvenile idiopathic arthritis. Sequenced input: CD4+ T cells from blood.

The CDR3 DNA reads as TGTGCCAGCAGCCCGGGTTTCCAGGGTGGCTACACCTTC. Its protein product is CASSPGFQGGYTF. The chain employs TRBV11-2 and TRBJ1-2; D may be TRBD1 (5 bases). The CDR3 runs to 13 residues. Trimming stripped 5 bases from V and 7 bases from J, with 14 bases between. The V gene's germline CDR1 is SGHAT and CDR2 FQNNGV.